A selection of T cell receptor beta chains follows, all from one sample in a study of blood T cell repertoires in COVID-19. Produced via immunoSEQ multiplex PCR; TCRdb's table is partial and in-frame only. The sample holds around 220,000 clones, 88% seen once. Specimen: peripheral blood. All receptors come from a man aged 18-30 years with active or convalescent COVID-19. Both conserved end residues are part of each CDR3. The order of the fields is J gene, V gene, clone size, D gene, CDR3 protein, CDR3 DNA. A D gene is named only where the DNA matches it firmly. Where a row states a size, it is once, few, many or the class of an expanded clone; other rows omit it.

TRBJ1-1,TRBV11-2,once,TRBD1,CASSIGQGMNTEAFF,TGTGCCAGCAGCATAGGACAGGGGATGAACACTGAAGCTTTCTTT
TRBJ2-2,TRBV6-5,-,-,CASRDKNTGELFF,TGTGCCAGCCGGGACAAGAACACCGGGGAGCTGTTTTTT
TRBJ2-7,TRBV30,-,-,CAWGGSYEQYF,TGTGCCTGGGGCGGTTCCTACGAGCAGTACTTC
TRBJ1-1,TRBV29-1,-,-,CSAQGRGNTEAFF,TGCAGCGCACAAGGCAGGGGGAACACTGAAGCTTTCTTT
TRBJ2-7,TRBV3-1/TRBV3-2,-,TRBD2,CASSRIGASGRYSYEQYF,TGTGCCAGCAGCCGCATAGGGGCTAGCGGGAGGTACTCCTACGAGCAGTACTTC
TRBJ2-7,TRBV9,-,TRBD1,CASSVGDRGAGEQYF,TGTGCCAGCAGCGTGGGGGACAGGGGGGCTGGCGAGCAGTACTTC
TRBJ1-3,TRBV9,-,TRBD1,CASSTRGQGGNTIYF,TGTGCCAGCAGCACCCGAGGACAGGGCGGAAACACCATATATTTT
TRBJ2-4,TRBV28,-,TRBD1,CASTPGTGPNIQYF,TGTGCCAGCACCCCCGGGACAGGACCAAACATTCAGTACTTC
TRBJ2-6,TRBV30,few,-,CAWSQSYSGANVLTF,TGTGCCTGGAGTCAGTCGTACTCTGGGGCCAACGTCCTGACTTTC
TRBJ1-3,TRBV11-1,-,TRBD1,CASSARTGSGNTIYF,TGTGCCAGCAGCGCCCGGACAGGCTCTGGAAACACCATATATTTT
TRBJ2-1,TRBV10-3,-,TRBD1,CAITYRDRARVSSYNEQFF,TGTGCCATCACTTACCGGGACAGGGCTCGGGTAAGCTCCTACAATGAGCAGTTCTTC
TRBJ2-7,TRBV14,-,-,CASSQVNTGSYEQYF,TGTGCCAGCAGCCAAGTTAACACGGGGTCCTACGAGCAGTACTTC
TRBJ1-1,TRBV18,once,TRBD1,CASSPAIGTANTEAFF,TGTGCCAGCTCCCCTGCCATAGGGACAGCCAACACTGAAGCTTTCTTT
TRBJ1-1,TRBV18,-,TRBD1,CASSPATGRLNTEAFF,TGTGCCAGCTCACCAGCGACAGGGAGGCTGAACACTGAAGCTTTCTTT
TRBJ1-5,TRBV30,-,-,CASSTGGPSPRQPQHF,TGTGCCTCCTCAACGGGAGGTCCTAGCCCCAGGCAGCCCCAGCATTTT
TRBJ1-4,TRBV27,-,TRBD1,CASSLSRTGNEKLFF,TGTGCCAGCAGTTTATCACGGACAGGGAATGAAAAACTGTTTTTT
TRBJ1-1,TRBV11-2,-,TRBD1,CASSLGQGGTEAFF,TGTGCCAGCAGCTTGGGACAGGGTGGCACTGAAGCTTTCTTT
TRBJ1-3,TRBV19,-,TRBD1,CASRPGTAISGNTIYF,TGTGCCAGTAGGCCCGGGACAGCCATCTCTGGAAACACCATATATTTT
TRBJ2-2,TRBV29-1,-,-,CSVDVAGGTGELFF,TGCAGCGTTGACGTTGCGGGTGGAACCGGGGAGCTGTTTTTT
TRBJ1-3,TRBV5-8,-,-,CASSLRRSHSGNTIYF,TGTGCCAGCAGCCTTCGACGGAGCCACTCTGGAAACACCATATATTTT
TRBJ2-1,TRBV2,-,TRBD2,CASRGRTSGRGNEQFF,TGTGCCAGCAGGGGGAGGACTAGCGGGAGAGGTAATGAGCAGTTCTTC
TRBJ1-3,TRBV3-1/TRBV3-2,-,-,CASSQDLLSGNTIYF,TGTGCCAGCAGCCAAGATCTTTTATCTGGAAACACCATATATTTT
TRBJ1-5,TRBV5-1,few,TRBD1,CASSLRQGDQPQHF,TGCGCCAGCAGCTTGAGACAGGGTGATCAGCCCCAGCATTTT
TRBJ1-2,TRBV5-1,-,TRBD1,CASRTGQGYGYTF,TGCGCCAGTCGGACCGGACAGGGCTATGGCTACACCTTC
TRBJ2-1,TRBV10-1,-,TRBD1,CASTPGQGSNEQFF,TGCGCCAGTACACCGGGACAGGGGAGCAATGAGCAGTTCTTC
TRBJ1-5,TRBV20-1,-,-,CSASIGASLSNQPQHF,TGCAGTGCTAGTATTGGGGCCTCCCTTAGCAATCAGCCCCAGCATTTT
TRBJ2-3,TRBV28,-,-,CASSLSSRADTQYF,TGTGCCAGCAGTTTATCGAGTCGTGCAGATACGCAGTATTTT
TRBJ2-5,TRBV9,-,TRBD2,CASSPRLAGGETQYF,TGTGCCAGCAGCCCGAGACTAGCTGGGGGGGAGACCCAGTACTTC
TRBJ1-4,TRBV28,-,TRBD1,CASSLIGPGGNEKLFF,TGTGCCAGCAGTTTAATCGGGCCAGGGGGTAATGAAAAACTGTTTTTT
TRBJ2-5,TRBV6-2/TRBV6-3,-,TRBD1,CASSYWRTGGRETQYF,TGTGCCAGCAGTTACTGGCGGACAGGGGGCAGAGAGACCCAGTACTTC
TRBJ1-6,TRBV7-2,-,-,CASSLREQGTNSPLHF,TGTGCCAGCAGCTTAAGAGAACAGGGAACTAATTCACCCCTCCACTTT
TRBJ2-3,TRBV18,once,TRBD1,CASSTGTGTDTQYF,TGTGCCAGCTCAACAGGGACAGGCACAGATACGCAGTATTTT
TRBJ1-6,TRBV3-1/TRBV3-2,-,TRBD1,CASSESGIHRGAGPLHF,TGTGCCAGCAGCGAAAGTGGGATTCACAGGGGTGCAGGGCCCCTCCACTTT